The 23 T cell receptor beta chains presented below share a single source sample, sequenced in a study of cytomegalovirus exposure and HLA in healthy donors. Use of 60 Vbeta and 13 Jbeta primers characterized the PCR. Profiled with immunoSEQ multiplex PCR; TCRdb holds only in-frame clones, not every one. The repertoire holds some 150,000 clones, with just under 90% as singletons. Sequencing was carried out using PBMCs. All receptors derive from a woman aged 25 to 39 in good health and CMV-seronegative.

The V call is TRBV28, the J call TRBJ1-1, with D possibly TRBD1 on 5 matching bases. With 6 bases removed from V and 0 bases from J, the gap between germline ends came to 14 bases. Per germline, CDR1 MDHEN and CDR2 SYDVKM. The CDR3 consists of 15 residues. CDR3 sequence (DNA): TGTGCCAGCAGGCTTACGGGGGTAATGAACACTGAAGCTTTCTTT. The encoded protein is CASRLTGVMNTEAFF.

Only one count was recorded for this clone. The CDR3 spells CASSSTLAGGSPYEQYF. Here the CDR3 DNA reads TGTGCCAGCAGCTCAACATTAGCGGGAGGCTCGCCTTACGAGCAGTACTTC. The chain is built from TRBV28 and TRBJ2-7; TRBD2 agrees at 10 bases. The junction had 15 bases not matched to a gene; V was cut back by 6 bases and J by 4 bases. Germline assignment: CDR1 MDHEN and CDR2 SYDVKM. The CDR3 has 17 residues. The complete variable domain, with remaining parts taken from reference TRBV28 and TRBJ2-7, reads DVKVTQSSRYLVKRTGEKVFLECVQDMDHENMFWYRQDPGLGLRLIYFSYDVKMKEKGDIPEGYSVSREKKERFSLILESASTNQTSMYLCASSSTLAGGSPYEQYFGPGTRLTVT.

J is TRBJ2-7 and V is TRBV7-2; 11 nucleotides agree with TRBD2. This CDR3 spans 14 amino acids. CDR1 is SGHTA and CDR2 is FQGNSA in the germline V gene. V shed 4 bases, J shed 2 bases, and the junction held 1 base outside the gene matches. CDR3 in amino acids: CASSSGLAAYEQYF. The CDR3 nucleotides are TGTGCCAGCAGCTCGGGACTAGCGGCCTACGAGCAGTACTTC. The entire variable domain, with the rest obtained from reference TRBV7-2 and TRBJ2-7, is as follows: GAGVSQSPSNKVTEKGKDVELRCDPISGHTALYWYRQSLGQGLEFLIYFQGNSAPDKSGLPSDRFSAERTGGSVSTLTIQRTQQEDSAVYLCASSSGLAAYEQYFGPGTRLTVT.

This chain joins TRBV7-9 and TRBJ2-3, with TRBD2 identical over 11 bases. The germline CDR1 and CDR2 sequences are SEHNR and FQNEAQ (reference sequence). CDR3 size: 18 residues. With V trimmed by 5 bases and J by 6 bases, 16 bases remained unmatched. The CDR3 region has the DNA TGTGCCAGCAGCAGAACGGGACTAGCGGTTGGTCGGCGTGATACGCAGTATTTT. As protein: CASSRTGLAVGRRDTQYF.

The chain recombines TRBV28 with TRBJ2-5; D gene ambiguous. Germline values: CDR1 MDHEN, CDR2 SYDVKM. The CDR3 runs 12 residues. Deletions cut 5 bases from V and 8 bases from J, with 12 bases between. CDR3 nucleotide sequence: TGTGCCAGCAGTGGCGACATTCGAACCCAGTACTTC. Protein sequence: CASSGDIRTQYF.

The CDR3 here is CASSPHSGGVQETQYF. In DNA, the CDR3 is TGTGCCAGCAGCCCCCATAGCGGGGGGGTTCAAGAGACCCAGTACTTC. The chain recombines TRBV6-6 with TRBJ2-5; 11 positions agree with TRBD2. The CDR3 is 16 residues long. Per the germline V gene, CDR1 is MNHNY and CDR2 is SVGAGI (reference sequence). Trimming cost V 6 bases and J 2 bases; bases outside gene matches: 8.

This chain joins TRBV28 and TRBJ1-5, with 9 positions matching TRBD1. The CDR3 is 16 residues long. CDR1 and CDR2 from the germline V gene are MDHEN and SYDVKM. V lost 5 bases, J lost 5 bases, and 10 bases stayed unmatched. The CDR3 coding sequence is TGTGCCAGCAGTACGCCGGGACAGGGACCTCATCAGCCCCAGCATTTT. Translated, it gives CASSTPGQGPHQPQHF.

The chain has TRBV18 and TRBJ2-7; 9 bases are a match to TRBD1. The trim removed 4 bases at V and 0 bases at J, leaving 4 bases unmatched. The germline V gene encodes CDR1 KGHSH and CDR2 LQKENI. The CDR3 consists of 15 residues. CDR3 DNA sequence: TGTGCCAGCTCACAAGGGACAGGGAGCTCCTACGAGCAGTACTTC. It specifies CASSQGTGSSYEQYF.

The V call is TRBV5-1, the J call TRBJ1-1; TRBD1 aligns across 7 bases. Per germline, CDR1 SGHRS and CDR2 YFSETQ. Trimming took 4 bases from V and 0 from J; bases not matched to a gene: 0. This CDR3 contains 13 residues. The CDR3 bases are TGCGCCAGCAGCGACAGGGTGAACACTGAAGCTTTCTTT. This translates into CASSDRVNTEAFF.

This clone was seen a single time. V and J are TRBV19 and TRBJ2-7; TRBD2 agrees at 7 bases. CDR3 length equals 15 residues. With 3 bases clipped from V and 3 bases from J, the junction kept 8 bases outside the gene matches. The V gene's germline CDR1 is LNHDA and CDR2 SQIVND (reference sequence). The CDR3 region is CASSIRDRGDYEQYF. The CDR3 DNA sequence: TGTGCCAGTAGTATTCGCGACCGGGGGGACTACGAGCAGTACTTC.

This clone was recorded a few times. The rearrangement links TRBV4-1 to TRBJ2-2; 7 bases agree with TRBD2. V lost 5 bases, J lost 4 bases, and 10 bases stayed unmatched. The CDR3 has 16 amino acids. Germline values: CDR1 MGHRA, CDR2 YSYEKL. CDR3 nucleotide sequence: TGCGCCAGCAGCTACCGGGCCCCGGGGGGCACCGGGGAGCTGTTTTTT. Encoded protein: CASSYRAPGGTGELFF.

The chain carries TRBV18 and TRBJ1-1; D is unclear. The CDR3 is 12 residues long. Germline lookup yields CDR1 KGHSH and CDR2 LQKENI. The ends were cut back, 3 bases at V and 3 bases at J, with 5 bases in the middle. The CDR3 loop reads CASSPGDTEAFF. In DNA form, the CDR3 reads TGTGCCAGCTCACCGGGCGACACTGAAGCTTTCTTT. The full variable domain, completed using reference TRBV18 and TRBJ1-1, is NAGVMQNPRHLVRRRGQEARLRCSPMKGHSHVYWYRQLPEEGLKFMVYLQKENIIDESGMPKERFSAEFPKEGPSILRIQQVVRGDSAAYFCASSPGDTEAFFGQGTRLTVV.

The V and J genes are TRBV28 and TRBJ1-4; no clear D. CDR3 length equals 14 residues. Trimming cost V 2 bases and J 6 bases, with 10 bases left between them. The V gene's germline CDR1 is MDHEN and CDR2 SYDVKM. The CDR3 reads CASSLGGRYEKLFF. The CDR3 DNA sequence: TGTGCCAGCAGTTTAGGAGGGAGGTATGAAAAACTGTTTTTT.

The chain recombines TRBV25-1 with TRBJ2-1; TRBD1 matches at 7 bases. Germline loops: CDR1 MGHDK, CDR2 SYGVNS. The CDR3 spans 16 residues. J gave up 7 bases and V 3 bases, and 12 bases lay outside the gene matches. The CDR3 loop reads CASSDTGARFRNEQFF. CDR3 in DNA: TGTGCCAGCAGTGACACAGGGGCGAGGTTTAGGAATGAGCAGTTCTTC. The whole variable domain, filled in from reference TRBV25-1 and TRBJ2-1, reads EADIYQTPRYLVIGTGKKITLECSQTMGHDKMYWYQQDPGMELHLIHYSYGVNSTEKGDLSSESTVSRIRTEHFPLTLESARPSHTSQYLCASSDTGARFRNEQFFGPGTRLTVL.

The J gene is TRBJ1-5, the V gene TRBV28; maybe TRBD1 (5 bases). The CDR3 contains 14 residues. V lost 6 bases and J lost 3, with 12 bases in between. Germline CDR1 reads MDHEN; CDR2 reads SYDVKM. The chain's CDR3 is CASSQLDNNQPQHF. In DNA, the CDR3 is TGTGCCAGCAGCCAATTGGACAACAATCAGCCCCAGCATTTT.

Only a few counts were recorded for this clone. V usage is TRBV4-2 and J usage is TRBJ1-4, with TRBD1 matching 12 bases. V was pared by 4 bases and J by 8 bases, with 2 bases of the junction left unmatched. Germline-derived CDR1 and CDR2 are LGHNA and YNFKEQ. The CDR3 covers 14 residues. CDR3 sequence (DNA): TGTGCCAGCAGCCCGGGACAGGGGGCAGAAAAACTGTTTTTT. The encoded protein is CASSPGQGAEKLFF.

The genes are TRBV27 and TRBJ2-5; possibly TRBD2 for D (6 bases). The J call may be mistaken, given a closer DNA end match to TRBJ2-7. This CDR3 is 15 amino acids long. Germline V gene lookup returns CDR1 MNHEY and CDR2 SMNVEV (reference sequence). The CDR3 bases are TGTGCCAGCAGTTCTCAACTAGCCTATGGGCTCGAGCAGTACTTC. Residues: CASSSQLAYGLEQYF.

The rearrangement uses TRBV15 and TRBJ2-3; possibly TRBD2 for D (5 bases). The germline V gene encodes CDR1 LNHNV and CDR2 YYDKDF (reference sequence). Deletions cut 0 bases from V and 0 bases from J, with 10 bases between. The CDR3 loop spans 16 amino acids. The CDR3 protein is CATSRDRGISTDTQYF. CDR3 coding DNA: TGTGCCACCAGCAGAGATCGGGGTATTAGCACAGATACGCAGTATTTT.

The chain carries TRBV6-5 and TRBJ1-1; D possibly corresponds to TRBD1 (5 bases). Germline values: CDR1 MNHEY, CDR2 SVGAGI. V was clipped by 5 bases and J by 4 bases, with 11 bases between them. The CDR3 loop spans 13 amino acids. The CDR3 loop reads CASSRRGFTEAFF. Written as DNA, the CDR3 is TGTGCCAGCAGTAGGAGGGGTTTCACTGAAGCTTTCTTT.

This chain uses TRBV30 with TRBJ2-1; 8 bases align to TRBD2. The V gene's germline CDR1 is GTSNPN and CDR2 SVGIG (reference sequence). Trimming cost V 0 bases and J 3 bases; bases outside gene matches: 4. The length of the CDR3 is 15 residues. The chain's CDR3 is CAWSVGSGIYNEQFF. CDR3 DNA sequence: TGTGCCTGGAGTGTAGGTAGCGGGATCTACAATGAGCAGTTCTTC.

The chain carries TRBV18 and TRBJ1-6; D is unclear. The CDR3 loop spans 15 amino acids. V was trimmed by 5 bases and J by 8 bases, leaving 16 bases between them. Germline CDR1 is KGHSH and CDR2 is LQKENI. The CDR3 here is CASSSQAASDSPLHF. CDR3 nucleotide sequence: TGTGCCAGCTCATCCCAGGCAGCCTCCGATTCACCCCTCCACTTT.

The chain couples TRBV30 to TRBJ2-3; 11 nucleotides agree with TRBD2. Germline values: CDR1 GTSNPN, CDR2 SVGIG (reference sequence). J gave up 6 bases and V 8 bases, and 13 bases lay outside the gene matches. The CDR3 extends over 15 amino acids. CDR3 in amino acids: CAGSGLAGRRDTQYF. The CDR3 nucleotides are TGTGCCGGATCTGGACTAGCGGGTCGGAGGGATACGCAGTATTTT.

The V and J genes are TRBV4-3 and TRBJ2-1, with 8 bases identical to TRBD2. This CDR3 has 15 amino acids. Germline V gene sequence: CDR1 LGHNA, CDR2 YSLEER. V shed 3 bases, J shed 10 bases, and the junction held 11 bases outside the gene matches. CDR3 bases: TGCGCCAGCAGCCAGTTAATCGGGGGGGCAGGAGAGCAGTTCTTC. Its translation is CASSQLIGGAGEQFF.